The clone carrying this T cell receptor (beta chain) was observed a few times. What it binds is unknown. The CDR3 has 16 residues. The germline V gene encodes CDR1 MNHNS and CDR2 SASEGT. V shed 6 bases, J shed 3 bases, and the junction held 8 bases outside the gene matches. The data were taken from a study of identical twins. Study-level results: Fewer insertions characterized abundant cord blood beta clonotypes, whereas memory repertoires showed none. Models underestimated TCR alpha sharing (out-of-frame) in monozygotic twins. The study reached conclusions through statistical analysis that was cross-sectional, not following the same donors.

Template switching added a universal primer site; cDNA carried unique molecular identifiers. TCRdb re-called the 5' RACE reads with MiXCR, one entry per CDR3 protein. The repertoire holds about 890,000 distinct CDR3 sequences, with around an eighth as singletons. These data also featured in a second study, about yellow fever vaccine responses in identical twins.

This chain uses TRBV6-1 with TRBJ1-5; the match to TRBD1 covers 10 bases. The sequence derives from a woman between 18 and 30 years old in good health. Sequencing used PBMCs. The CDR3 protein is CASSRWDRGDNQPQHF. Here the CDR3 DNA reads TGTGCCAGCAGCCGATGGGACAGGGGCGACAATCAGCCCCAGCATTTT.